This entry features one T cell receptor (beta chain) sequence. The specificity of this receptor is unknown. Nothing much larger sits one base from this clone, and base qualities are not available. The data derive from a study of blood T cells in healthy people across ages (dated by TCRdb to about 2015). Regarding the study in general: Template switching captured roughly one uniquely barcoded TCR beta cDNA molecule per two T cells in model experiments. To avoid experimental bias, donors of different ages were distributed randomly across sequencing lanes. The study measured age-related changes in TCR beta repertoire diversity using deep sequencing normalized with unique cDNA molecular identifiers. Using the same blood draw, the study looked at two additional independent replicas of 1 million unique cDNA reads for two donors, one aged 18 to 30 and the other aged 80 or older. Donors were grouped into four age groups: young (average approximately 15 years), middle-aged (roughly 38), aged (approximately 67) and long-lived (approximately 78). The study at large found these results: Bulk unsorted PBMC profiling prevented conclusive comparison of naive and antigen-experienced compartments. Estimates of total diversity from one million sequenced T cells were regarded as lower bounds and underestimates. Compared with the aged group, the long-lived group had more naive CD4+ T cells, fewer expanded clones and increased TCR diversity, a pattern suggesting age selection. Because the CMV infection status of the donors was unknown, age-related changes in expanded clonotypes may potentially have been confounded. Observed TCR beta diversity per million T cells fell roughly linearly with age, and a significant reduction was already apparent by age about 43. The percentage of naive T cells measured by flow cytometry correlated strongly with observed TCR beta diversity.

The roughly 39 donors, aged 6 to 90 years, were systemically healthy Caucasian individuals from Russia. Each donor gave roughly 9 milliliters of peripheral blood, drawn into EDTA-treated Vacutainer tubes. Ficoll-Paque density-gradient centrifugation was used to isolate PBMCs, with at least 6.5 million per sample. Total RNA was extracted from PBMCs with Trizol reagent, with at least 5 micrograms obtained per sample. For every donor, an aliquot of PBMCs went through flow cytometry to measure the percentages of naive CD45RAhigh/CD27high T cells. Library method: 5' RACE. The run used an Illumina HiSeq 2500. A second PCR of roughly 7 to 11 cycles was performed with a sample-barcoded 5' primer and a J-beta primer mix. A template-switch 5' adaptor carrying 12 random nucleotides introduced a unique molecular identifier onto each TCR beta cDNA molecule. Each sample yielded at least 2.5 million CDR3-containing paired-end reads. First-strand cDNA synthesis was performed from all RNA using the Mint cDNA synthesis kit, with priming by a TRBC-specific oligonucleotide. After uracil-DNA glycosylase treatment, a first 18-cycle PCR used universal primers M1SS and BC2_uni_R on all cDNA. For the original study's pipeline: For normalization, 1 million high-quality reads were randomly selected from each sample, with every read carrying a distinct molecular identifier. Reads sharing molecular identifiers were discarded rather than binned into consensus sequences. MiTCR, with a Q25 quality threshold and the strictest error-elimination algorithm, was used for CDR3 identification, clonotype clustering and error correction. Lower-bound total TCR beta diversity was estimated with a nonparametric unseen species model using Euler transformation. Using fastp at Q25 and MiXCR, TCRdb reprocessed the public reads and kept productive beta chains. A single entry per CDR3 protein holds the most common genes and DNA from its merged rows. The V and J calls and clone size come from TCRdb's table, not from the authors' own analysis. This sample gives about 730,000 distinct CDR3 sequences in total; about 40% of them show up just once. The ten top clones hold approximately 22% of the sample.

The CDR3, cysteine through phenylalanine, is 14 amino acids long. The only DNA kept is the CDR3, 42 bases in frame from the first base. The rearranged chain carries TRBV21-1 and TRBJ2-3; the DNA was not used to check the table's D call, TRBD2. TRBV21-1 constitutes a pseudogene. Sequencing input: blood. The receptor comes from an older woman in good health. The base sequence is TGTGCCAGCAGCAAAGTGTCAGGGCCCGATACGCAGTATTTT. Translation gives CASSKVSGPDTQYF.